A selection of T cell receptor beta chains follows, all from one sample in a study of neurological immune-mediated disorders. Using its own MiXCR run on the 5' RACE reads, TCRdb lists one record per CDR3 protein. The profile shows around 90,000 distinct CDR3 sequences, less than 15% of them singletons. The sequenced material came from PBMCs. All receptors derive from a female donor with HTLV-1-associated myelopathy (HAM/TSP). Both conserved end residues are part of each CDR3. A D gene is named only where the DNA matches it firmly. The size of a clone is reported for some rows only, either as once, few or many, or as a class for expanded clones.

TRBV3-1,TRBJ2-5,-,many,TGTGCCAGCAGCCAGAGGGGGGGGCAAGAGACCCAGTACTTC,CASSQRGGQETQYF
TRBV7-9,TRBJ2-5,TRBD1,many,TGTGCCATCACCGGGACAGTAGAGACCCAGTACTTC,CAITGTVETQYF
TRBV2,TRBJ1-2,TRBD1,many,TGTGCCAGCAGGGGACAGGGTCTGGATGGCTACACCTTC,CASRGQGLDGYTF
TRBV10-1,TRBJ2-2,TRBD2,-,TGCGCCAGCAGCCGGGATCCGGGAGGCGGGGAGCTGTTTTTT,CASSRDPGGGELFF
TRBV6-1,TRBJ1-5,-,many,TGTGCCAGCAGCCTTTACAGGGGCAATCAGCCCCAGCATTTT,CASSLYRGNQPQHF
TRBV7-2,TRBJ2-2,TRBD1,-,TGTGCCAGCAGGGAGACAGGGGTTGGCGGGGAGCTGTTTTTT,CASRETGVGGELFF
TRBV6-1,TRBJ1-3,-,many,TGTGCCAGCAGTGTGAACAGGGGAAACACCATATATTTT,CASSVNRGNTIYF
TRBV10-3,TRBJ2-2,-,many,TGTGCCATCAACCAACAGGACACCGGGGAGCTGTTTTTT,CAINQQDTGELFF
TRBV5-1,TRBJ2-3,-,many,TGCGCCAGCAGCTTATTGGGAGATAAAGATACGCAGTATTTT,CASSLLGDKDTQYF
TRBV2,TRBJ1-3,TRBD1,many,TGTGCCAGCAGTGATTTGGGCAGGGGGAGGAACACCATATATTTT,CASSDLGRGRNTIYF
TRBV10-3,TRBJ2-5,-,-,TGTGCCATCAGTGAGTCGATGGGGTGCTCAGAGACCCATTACTTC,CAISESMGCSETHYF
TRBV2,TRBJ2-1,-,few,TGTGCCAGCGTGAGAGACCCCACAAGCAATGAGCAGTTCTTC,CASVRDPTSNEQFF
TRBV5-1,TRBJ1-1,-,many,TGCGCCAGCAGCCCCCCGGGACGCATGAACACTGAAGCTTTCTTT,CASSPPGRMNTEAFF
TRBV5-1,TRBJ2-3,-,many,TGCGCCAGCAGCTTGGGGAAACCTAAAAGCACAGATACGCAGTATTTT,CASSLGKPKSTDTQYF
TRBV7-3,TRBJ2-7,-,many,TGTGCCAGCAGCCCAGGCGCGGGGGCAACCTACGAGCAGTACTTC,CASSPGAGATYEQYF
TRBV6-5,TRBJ2-7,TRBD2,many,TGTGCCAGCAGTTACTCTCCCATGGCGGGGGGGCGATACGAGCAGTACTTC,CASSYSPMAGGRYEQYF
TRBV6-1,TRBJ1-2,-,few,TGTGCCAGCAGTGAAATGGGGTATGGCTACACCTTC,CASSEMGYGYTF
TRBV2,TRBJ2-1,-,many,TGTGCCGGTTCCAAGCCAGGCTCCTACAATGAGCAGTTCTTC,CAGSKPGSYNEQFF